This note documents a single T cell receptor (beta chain) sequence. The identical CDR3 is also encoded by other nucleotide sequences in the sample. CDR3 length: 13 amino acids. The germline CDR1 and CDR2 sequences are MNHEY and SMNVEV (reference sequence). V lost 0 bases to trimming and J lost 1 base, with 3 bases between them. This specimen comes from a study of cytotoxic CD8 clonotypes in ibrutinib-treated CLL. As for the study in general: Patients: 11 relapsed/refractory, more than 14 treatment-naive, some 18 IGHV unmutated. After a median of approximately 68 months, 14 patients stayed remitted and about 12 progressed; responses had been partial in 24 and complete in 2.

Produced via immunoSEQ multiplex PCR; TCRdb's table is partial and in-frame only. The sample has approximately 50,000 clones, over 60% seen once; the top ten hold about 45%. The sequencing used PBMCs, collected after 12 months of ibrutinib treatment. The V call is TRBV27, the J call TRBJ2-5; D is ambiguous. This clonotype originated in a human donor with chronic lymphocytic leukemia. CDR3 sequence (DNA): TGTGCCAGCAGTTTATCTGCCCAAGAGACCCAGTACTTC. Residues: CASSLSAQETQYF.